A single sample is the source of the 27 T cell receptor beta chains below, sequenced in a study of CD8+ T cells in alopecia areata (dated by TCRdb to the late 2010s). The treatment or condition tag for this specimen amounts to: oral pan-JAK inhibitor, 5-10 mg twice daily. Libraries were prepared through the immunoSEQ multiplex PCR assay. RNA was extracted from all samples and reverse transcribed into cDNA as template for TCR sequencing. The source is immuneACCESS, and TCRdb retained only in-frame sequences with V and J called. Part of the clones is not carried over; for the studies checked, unresolved V genes explain less than half of this, and the remainder is unexplained. In all, the sample holds approximately 100,000 clones, and just under 60% of those were seen once. 16% of the sample goes to the ten largest clones. The sample here was CD8+ T cells sorted from blood, taken at approximately week 56, from a patient treated with tofacitinib. All receptors come from a human donor with alopecia areata.

This chain joins TRBV13 and TRBJ1-3; D remains ambiguous. The CDR3 contains 13 residues. Germline values: CDR1 PRHDT, CDR2 FYEKMQ (reference sequence). Trimming pared 3 bases from V and 4 bases from J, leaving 7 bases between. Here the CDR3 DNA reads TGTGCCAGCAGCTTTCCAGGCGGAAACACCATATATTTT. Its protein product is CASSFPGGNTIYF.

This clone was counted a single time. V usage is TRBV4-1 and J usage is TRBJ2-7; D unclear. The germline V gene has CDR1 MGHRA and CDR2 YSYEKL. With 3 bases removed from V and 1 base from J, the gap between germline ends came to 13 bases. This CDR3 contains 15 residues. The CDR3 region has the DNA TGCGCCAGCAGCCAGGCAGTATGGAGTTCCTACGAGCAGTACTTC. Its protein is CASSQAVWSSYEQYF.

The V and J genes are TRBV13 and TRBJ2-1; maybe TRBD1 (5 bases). In germline, CDR1 is PRHDT, CDR2 FYEKMQ (reference sequence). V was cut by 5 bases and J by 8 bases, with 19 bases left in between. The CDR3 loop spans 15 amino acids. DNA for the CDR3: TGTGCCAGCAGCCATACACAGGTCCCGGTCGATGAGCAGTTCTTC. This gives the protein CASSHTQVPVDEQFF.

As to this clone: Other DNA sequences in this specimen translate into the identical CDR3. The V gene is TRBV7-9, the J gene TRBJ1-5; weak D call: TRBD1 (5 bases). The CDR3 runs to 13 residues. V was clipped by 3 bases and J by 3 bases, with 6 bases between them. Germline V CDR1 and CDR2: SEHNR, FQNEAQ (reference sequence). CDR3 in DNA: TGTGCCAGCAGCTTGGGGCCCAATCAGCCCCAGCATTTT. Its protein is CASSLGPNQPQHF.

The V call is TRBV6-6, the J call TRBJ2-3; the D is unclear. The CDR3 consists of 11 residues. Germline lookup yields CDR1 MNHNY and CDR2 SVGAGI (reference sequence). With 6 bases removed from V and 6 bases from J, the gap between germline ends came to 7 bases. CDR3: CASRLWDTQYF. The DNA for the CDR3 is TGTGCCAGCAGGTTGTGGGATACGCAGTATTTT.

The chain recombines TRBV2 with TRBJ2-1; D might be TRBD1 (6 bases). The CDR3 spans 14 residues. Germline V CDR1 and CDR2: SNHLY, FYNNEI. Trimming left V 7 bases short and J 10 bases short, with 20 bases between. CDR3: CASIVGQASYEQFF. DNA of the CDR3: TGTGCCAGCATTGTGGGACAAGCTTCCTACGAGCAGTTCTTC.

In this sample, this clone turned up a few times. The V and J genes are TRBV5-1 and TRBJ1-5, with a tentative D call TRBD1 (5 bases). The CDR3 covers 14 residues. Trimming removed 5 bases at V and 2 bases at J, with 11 bases between. Germline CDR1 and CDR2: SGHRS and YFSETQ. The CDR3 DNA reads TGCGCCAGCAGACAGGACCTGGGCAATCAGCCCCAGCATTTT. Its protein is CASRQDLGNQPQHF.

V gene TRBV9 combines with J gene TRBJ2-5, with TRBD1 matching over 12 bases. The germline CDR1 and CDR2 sequences are SGDLS and YYNGEE. The CDR3 sequence is 20 residues long. J gave up 5 bases and V 3 bases, and 20 bases lay outside the gene matches. CDR3 DNA sequence: TGTGCCAGCAGCGCGGGACAGGGGGCGATGGCATGGAGGGTGTGGGAGACCCAGTACTTC. It is translated as CASSAGQGAMAWRVWETQYF.

Points on this clone: The sample contains more than one DNA sequence encoding this CDR3. The gene calls are TRBV2 and TRBJ2-7; D gene ambiguous. Trimming pared 5 bases from V and 1 base from J, leaving 0 bases between. Germline-derived CDR1 and CDR2 are SNHLY and FYNNEI. This CDR3 region has 10 residues. CDR3 nucleotide sequence: TGTGCCAGCAGTTCCTACGAGCAGTACTTC. Translation: CASSSYEQYF.

The chain links TRBV15 to TRBJ2-3; D is unclear. V dropped 3 bases and J dropped 0 bases, with 13 bases sitting between them. CDR1 and CDR2 from the germline V gene are LNHNV and YYDKDF (reference sequence). The CDR3 spans 16 residues. This CDR3 is CATSRTVLTSTDTQYF. CDR3 in DNA: TGTGCCACCAGCAGGACGGTGTTAACCAGCACAGATACGCAGTATTTT.

The rearrangement joins TRBV5-6 to TRBJ2-5; D is unresolved. Trimming cost V 4 bases and J 2 bases, with 3 bases left between them. This CDR3 has 11 residues. CDR1 is SGHDT and CDR2 is YYEEEE in the germline V gene. In DNA form, the CDR3 reads TGTGCCAGCAGCCAACAAGAGACCCAGTACTTC. As protein: CASSQQETQYF.

V usage is TRBV19 and J usage is TRBJ2-3; the match to TRBD1 covers 8 bases. J lost 2 bases, V lost 6 bases, and 7 bases had no gene match. This CDR3 is 15 amino acids long. Per germline, CDR1 LNHDA and CDR2 SQIVND (reference sequence). The CDR3 sequence is CASSVAGGVTDTQYF. The DNA for the CDR3 is TGTGCCAGTAGCGTGGCAGGGGGCGTCACAGATACGCAGTATTTT. Based on the CDR3 plus reference TRBV19 and TRBJ2-3, the full variable domain is DGGITQSPKYLFRKEGQNVTLSCEQNLNHDAMYWYRQDPGQGLRLIYYSQIVNDFQKGDIAEGYSVSREKKESFPLTVTSAQKNPTAFYLCASSVAGGVTDTQYFGPGTRLTVL.

The chain has TRBV2 and TRBJ2-5; maybe TRBD2 (7 bases). V dropped 8 bases and J dropped 2 bases, with 15 bases sitting between them. Per germline, CDR1 SNHLY and CDR2 FYNNEI. This CDR3 is built from 14 residues. In DNA form, the CDR3 reads TGTGCCAGCGAGGGGAGGGGGGGTCAAGAGACCCAGTACTTC. It codes for CASEGRGGQETQYF.

The sample holds a few counts of this clone. This sequence joins TRBV27 and TRBJ2-4; 7 bases line up with TRBD1. J was trimmed by 0 bases and V by 4 bases; bases with no gene match: 9. The CDR3 loop spans 17 amino acids. Germline loops: CDR1 MNHEY, CDR2 SMNVEV (reference sequence). CDR3 residues: CASSSGGRGIAKNIQYF. As DNA, the CDR3 is TGTGCCAGCAGTTCAGGGGGAAGGGGAATAGCCAAAAACATTCAGTACTTC.

The chain couples TRBV5-1 to TRBJ2-3; 12 positions agree with TRBD1. With 5 bases clipped from V and 4 bases from J, the junction kept 5 bases outside the gene matches. CDR1 and CDR2 (germline): SGHRS, YFSETQ. The CDR3 has 15 residues. CDR3 sequence (DNA): TGCGCCAGCAGATTCGGGACAGGGGGCGCAGATACGCAGTATTTT. This sequence encodes CASRFGTGGADTQYF.

The rearrangement links TRBV5-6 to TRBJ2-3; D might be TRBD2 (5 bases). The CDR3 runs 14 residues. Germline V gives CDR1 SGHDT, CDR2 YYEEEE. V gave up 3 bases and J gave up 1 base, with 9 bases separating them. The CDR3, as DNA: TGTGCCAGCAGCTCGGACTCTGGCACAGATACGCAGTATTTT. Its protein product is CASSSDSGTDTQYF.

V usage is TRBV29-1 and J usage is TRBJ2-7, with a possible D match to TRBD2 (6 bases). The CDR3 totals 13 residues. Trimming removed 3 bases at V and 2 bases at J, with 11 bases between. Germline lookup yields CDR1 SQVTM and CDR2 ANQGSEA. CDR3 DNA: TGCAGCGTTGAGGAGGGAGAAACCTACGAGCAGTACTTC. It is translated as CSVEEGETYEQYF.

This clone was counted once. The chain combines TRBV7-9 with TRBJ2-1; 8 positions agree with TRBD2. The germline gives CDR1 SEHNR, CDR2 FQNEAQ (reference sequence). The trim removed 6 bases at V and 2 bases at J, leaving 6 bases unmatched. The CDR3 has 15 amino acids. This CDR3 reads CASRPSGGTYNEQFF. The DNA for the CDR3 is TGTGCCAGCAGGCCTTCGGGGGGGACCTACAATGAGCAGTTCTTC.

The chain couples TRBV4-1 to TRBJ1-5; TRBD1 might be the D (5 bases). Germline V gene lookup returns CDR1 MGHRA and CDR2 YSYEKL. Trimming shortened V by 3 bases and J by 9 bases, and 12 bases separated the two germline ends. There are 13 residues in the CDR3. Here the CDR3 DNA reads TGCGCCAGCAGCCAGAACCAGGGATGGCCCCAGCATTTT. Its translation is CASSQNQGWPQHF.

This sequence joins TRBV13 and TRBJ2-3; D gene uncertain. V was pared by 3 bases and J by 2 bases, with 15 bases between. Germline values: CDR1 PRHDT, CDR2 FYEKMQ (reference sequence). CDR3 size: 16 residues. CDR3 DNA: TGTGCCAGCAGCTTCCTCCAAAGGCCTCACACAGATACGCAGTATTTT. It codes for CASSFLQRPHTDTQYF. Full variable domain (rest looked up from reference TRBV13 and TRBJ2-3): AAGVIQSPRHLIKEKRETATLKCYPIPRHDTVYWYQQGPGQDPQFLISFYEKMQSDKGSIPDRFSAQQFSDYHSELNMSSLELGDSALYFCASSFLQRPHTDTQYFGPGTRLTVL.

This chain links TRBV10-3 with TRBJ2-5; possibly TRBD1 for D (5 bases). CDR1 is ENHRY and CDR2 is SYGVKD in the germline V gene. There are 14 residues in the CDR3. V shed 8 bases and J shed 6 bases, with 19 bases lying between them. The CDR3 protein is CAIPGPPGWKTQYF. The CDR3 bases are TGTGCCATCCCAGGTCCGCCAGGGTGGAAGACCCAGTACTTC.

For this clone: The sample contains more than one DNA sequence encoding this CDR3. The rearrangement links TRBV29-1 to TRBJ1-1; D is uncertain. The V end lost 4 bases, the J end lost 1 base, and 7 bases lay between the germline ends. Germline assignment: CDR1 SQVTM and CDR2 ANQGSEA. The CDR3 has 12 residues. This CDR3 reads CSVGRENTEAFF. The DNA for the CDR3 is TGCAGCGTTGGGCGGGAGAACACTGAAGCTTTCTTT.

Only a few counts were recorded for this clone. The chain links TRBV9 to TRBJ1-1; perhaps TRBD1 as D (5 bases). The CDR3 runs to 15 residues. CDR1 is SGDLS and CDR2 is YYNGEE in the germline V gene. Between the trimmed V and J ends, which lost 1 base and 1 base, there was a span of 11 bases. The CDR3 loop is CASSVSDTQNTEAFF. CDR3 nucleotide sequence: TGTGCCAGCAGCGTATCGGACACCCAGAACACTGAAGCTTTCTTT.

The sample holds a few counts of this clone. J is TRBJ1-2 and V is TRBV9, with no clear D. Deletions cut 4 bases from V and 6 bases from J, with 16 bases between. The germline gives CDR1 SGDLS, CDR2 YYNGEE. CDR3 size: 14 residues. CDR3 amino acids: CASSLFDSADGYTF. The CDR3 nucleotides read TGTGCCAGCAGCTTATTTGATTCGGCGGATGGCTACACCTTC.

V gene TRBV4-1 combines with J gene TRBJ1-6; TRBD1 aligns across 7 bases. This CDR3 has 17 residues. Germline-derived CDR1 and CDR2 are MGHRA and YSYEKL. V lost 3 bases and J lost 10; bases outside the gene matches: 15. This CDR3 reads CASSHPTGDWLDSPLHF. As DNA, the CDR3 is TGCGCCAGCAGCCACCCTACAGGGGACTGGTTAGACTCACCCCTCCACTTT.

The genes are TRBV7-9 and TRBJ1-6; 11 nucleotides align to TRBD1. The CDR3 has 14 residues. Germline CDR1 is SEHNR and CDR2 is FQNEAQ (reference sequence). J lost 8 bases, V lost 4 bases, and 1 base had no gene match. DNA for the CDR3: TGTGCCAGCAGCTCGGGACAGGGGGATTCACCCCTCCACTTT. It codes for CASSSGQGDSPLHF.

The table lists this clone with a few counts. In DNA, the CDR3 is TGTGCCGTCGGTAGGACCGGACGGAACATTCAGTACTTC. Amino acids: CAVGRTGRNIQYF. V and J are TRBV27 and TRBJ2-4; D gene unclear. V was clipped by 11 bases and J by 7 bases, with 18 bases between them. Per germline, CDR1 MNHEY and CDR2 SMNVEV (reference sequence). This CDR3 region has 13 residues.